Shown below are 18 T cell receptor beta chains from a single sample sequenced in a study of metastatic and nonmetastatic thyroid tumors (dated by TCRdb to about 2020). The library was prepared using PCR. For sequencing, an Illumina HiSeq 4000 was employed. TCRdb trimmed public reads at Q25 via fastp, called clones via MiXCR and kept in-frame beta chains. For this sample there are over 30,000 clones; 25% to 30% appear just once. The leading ten clones occupy 6.5% to 9% of the sample. Before undergoing thyroid surgery, none of the patients had been given any kind of treatment. The sequenced material came from blood. Source of these receptors: a female donor with papillary thyroid cancer or a benign thyroid nodule (not recorded which). Some clones in this sample may be carry-over from other donors' samples.

A note on this clone: A read error may explain this, as a much larger clone is one base away. The final CDR3 position lacks the conserved phenylalanine or tryptophan, pointing to a likely read error. V usage is TRBV28 and J usage is TRBJ1-5, with 7 bases lining up with TRBD1. The CDR3 sequence is 16 residues long. The trim removed 3 bases at V and 5 bases at J, leaving 10 bases unmatched. Germline V gives CDR1 MDHEN, CDR2 SYDVKM. CDR3 sequence (DNA): TGTGCCAGCAGTTTCCCGACAGGGTCCCGCCATCAGCCCCAGCATTAT. Its translation is CASSFPTGSRHQPQHY.

There are many counts of this clone. One base away lies a much larger clone, so this may be a sequencing read error. DNA of the CDR3: TGCGCCAGCGGCCAAGCTCAGGGTGGGACTGAAGCTTTCTTT. It is translated as CASGQAQGGTEAFF. The chain uses TRBV4-1 and TRBJ1-1, with D possibly being TRBD1 (5 bases). The CDR3 runs 14 residues. Per germline, CDR1 MGHRA and CDR2 YSYEKL.

V and J are TRBV3-1 and TRBJ1-2, with a possible D match to TRBD1 (6 bases). The germline V gene has CDR1 LGHDT and CDR2 YNNKEL (reference sequence). V lost 1 base, J lost 8 bases, and 14 bases lay in between. The CDR3 extends over 14 amino acids. The CDR3 DNA reads TGTGCCAGCAGCCAAGCGATGGGGACATCAGGCTACACCTTC. This translates into CASSQAMGTSGYTF.

At least ten counts were recorded for this clone. Being one base from a much bigger clone, this may be a read error. Other DNA sequences from this sample encode an identical CDR3 as well. The rearrangement joins TRBV6-1 to TRBJ2-1, with D maybe TRBD2 (5 bases). The CDR3 extends over 14 amino acids. Looked up from germline, CDR1 is MNHNS and CDR2 is SASEGT. Here the CDR3 DNA reads TGCGCCAGCAGCGGCCGACCCCTATACAATGAGCAGTTCTTC. Protein: CASSGRPLYNEQFF.

The table lists this clone with many counts. The rearrangement joins TRBV5-6 to TRBJ1-5, with TRBD1 matching 10 bases. The V gene's germline CDR1 is SGHDT and CDR2 YYEEEE. The V and J ends lost 4 bases and 9 bases, in that order; junction bases with no gene match: 4. The CDR3 is 13 residues long. The CDR3 is CASSMTGGAPQHF. The CDR3, as DNA: TGTGCCAGCAGCATGACAGGGGGCGCGCCCCAGCATTTT.

This chain uses TRBV29-1 with TRBJ2-5, with TRBD2 matching 11 bases. Germline lookup yields CDR1 SQVTM and CDR2 ANQGSEA. This CDR3 contains 14 residues. The V gene end was trimmed by 7 bases and the J gene end by 3 bases; junction bases not matched to a gene: 7. The CDR3 nucleotides are TGCAGCGCTATACTGGGACTAGCGGAAGAGACCCAGTACTTC. It specifies CSAILGLAEETQYF.

This clone is termed medium-sized. V and J are TRBV24-1 and TRBJ1-5; D is unresolved. This CDR3 is built from 12 residues. The ends were cut back, 2 bases at V and 4 bases at J, with 2 bases in the middle. Germline V gene data show CDR1 as KGHDR and CDR2 as SFDVKD. CDR3 loop: CATSDSNQPQHF. The DNA for the CDR3 is TGTGCCACCAGTGATTCAAATCAGCCCCAGCATTTT.

With respect to this clone: Relative to the germline gene, one junction end is altered; a read error may explain this. The chain has TRBV6-5 and TRBJ2-5, with TRBD2 identical over 7 bases. The CDR3 totals 15 residues. Germline V CDR1 and CDR2: MNHEY, SVGAGI. The CDR3 region is CASSYEPSGQETQYF. The CDR3 DNA reads TGTGCTAGCAGTTATGAGCCTAGCGGTCAAGAGACCCAGTACTTC.

In this sample, this clone turned up many times. J is TRBJ2-7 and V is TRBV10-2; D remains unclear. Germline V gene lookup returns CDR1 WSHSY and CDR2 SAAADI. Trimming cost V 2 bases and J 6 bases, with 11 bases left between them. This CDR3 is built from 13 residues. CDR3 amino acids: CASSEARLPEQYF. In DNA form, the CDR3 reads TGCGCCAGCAGTGAGGCCAGGTTGCCCGAGCAGTACTTC.

This clone is termed medium-sized. The chain is built from TRBV28 and TRBJ1-6; TRBD1 agrees at 9 bases. The CDR3 totals 16 residues. Germline lookup yields CDR1 MDHEN and CDR2 SYDVKM. The trim removed 8 bases at V and 7 bases at J, leaving 12 bases unmatched. The CDR3 loop is CASVSYFGQGNSPLHF. The CDR3 DNA reads as TGTGCCAGCGTTTCCTACTTTGGACAGGGGAATTCACCCCTCCACTTT. Based on the CDR3 plus reference TRBV28 and TRBJ1-6, the full variable domain is DVKVTQSSRYLVKRTGEKVFLECVQDMDHENMFWYRQDPGLGLRLIYFSYDVKMKEKGDIPEGYSVSREKKERFSLILESASTNQTSMYLCASVSYFGQGNSPLHFGNGTRLTVT.

This chain uses TRBV19 with TRBJ2-7; 8 bases fit TRBD2. The trim removed 5 bases at V and 3 bases at J, leaving 6 bases unmatched. The CDR3 length is 14 residues. Germline V gives CDR1 LNHDA, CDR2 SQIVND (reference sequence). The CDR3: CASSFWTSSYEQYF. In DNA, the CDR3 is TGTGCCAGTAGTTTCTGGACTAGCAGCTACGAGCAGTACTTC.

With regard to this clone: One end of the junction is discordant with germline, which a read error may explain. The V and J genes are TRBV20-1 and TRBJ2-3; 10 nucleotides align to TRBD2. The CDR3 spans 16 residues. Germline values: CDR1 DFQATT, CDR2 SNEGSKA (reference sequence). The CDR3 reads CRAGAGSGRLTDTQYF. CDR3 coding DNA: TGCCGTGCTGGGGCGGGTAGCGGGAGGTTGACAGATACGCAGTATTTT.

For this clone: One end of the junction fails to match germline, which may point to a read error. The chain carries TRBV14 and TRBJ2-7; 8 nucleotides line up with TRBD1. CDR1 SGHDN and CDR2 FVKESK come from the germline V gene. This CDR3 spans 15 amino acids. The chain's CDR3 is CASSQGTGGPYDQYF. CDR3 sequence (DNA): TGTGCCAGCAGCCAAGGAACAGGGGGGCCCTACGATCAGTACTTC. Combining the CDR3 with reference TRBV14 and TRBJ2-7 gives the whole variable domain EAGVTQFPSHSVIEKGQTVTLRCDPISGHDNLYWYRRVMGKEIKFLLHFVKESKQDESGMPNNRFLAERTGGTYSTLKVQPAELEDSGVYFCASSQGTGGPYDQYFGPGTRLTVT.

This clone was counted ten times or more. The chain links TRBV30 to TRBJ1-4; no clear D. The CDR3 is 15 residues long. The germline gives CDR1 GTSNPN, CDR2 SVGIG (reference sequence). V shed 0 bases and J shed 3 bases, with 11 bases lying between them. Here the CDR3 DNA reads TGTGCCTGGAGTGTAGTGTCGGGCTCTAATGAAAAACTGTTTTTT. As protein: CAWSVVSGSNEKLFF.

In its sample, this clone is medium-sized (0.01 to 0.1%). The V and J genes are TRBV12-3 or TRBV12-4 and TRBJ2-7, with 7 bases that match TRBD1. V lost 4 bases to trimming and J lost 3 bases; unmatched junction nucleotides: 3. This CDR3 is 13 amino acids long. This CDR3 reads CASSSGQFYEQYF. The CDR3 DNA follows: TGTGCCAGCAGTTCGGGACAGTTCTACGAGCAGTACTTC.

As regards this clone: This sequence may be a read error, since a much larger clone differs from it by one base. The rearrangement links TRBV11-2 to TRBJ2-1; D is perhaps TRBD1 or TRBD2 (5 bases each). The CDR3 runs to 15 residues. The germline CDR1 and CDR2 sequences are SGHAT and FQNNGV. The CDR3 sequence: CVSSPGRTWNDEQFF. The DNA of the CDR3 is TGTGTCAGCAGTCCGGGGCGGACATGGAACGATGAGCAGTTCTTC.

This clone has just a few counts. V is TRBV2 and J is TRBJ2-5; no definite D call. CDR3 length equals 13 residues. V lost 2 bases and J lost 8, with 12 bases in between. Germline V gene lookup returns CDR1 SNHLY and CDR2 FYNNEI. DNA of the CDR3: TGTGCCAGCAGTGAAACCTCGGGCCGAACCCAGTACTTC. This codes for CASSETSGRTQYF.

This clone was seen at least ten times. This may be a read error: a much more frequent sequence differs by one nucleotide. The V gene is TRBV3-1, the J gene TRBJ2-3; TRBD2 matches 7 bases. The CDR3 spans 17 residues. Germline values: CDR1 LGHDT, CDR2 YNNKEL (reference sequence). The CDR3 sequence is CANSQDRAGVRTDTQYF. The CDR3 coding sequence is TGTGCCAACAGCCAAGATAGGGCGGGAGTTCGTACAGATACGCAGTATTTT.